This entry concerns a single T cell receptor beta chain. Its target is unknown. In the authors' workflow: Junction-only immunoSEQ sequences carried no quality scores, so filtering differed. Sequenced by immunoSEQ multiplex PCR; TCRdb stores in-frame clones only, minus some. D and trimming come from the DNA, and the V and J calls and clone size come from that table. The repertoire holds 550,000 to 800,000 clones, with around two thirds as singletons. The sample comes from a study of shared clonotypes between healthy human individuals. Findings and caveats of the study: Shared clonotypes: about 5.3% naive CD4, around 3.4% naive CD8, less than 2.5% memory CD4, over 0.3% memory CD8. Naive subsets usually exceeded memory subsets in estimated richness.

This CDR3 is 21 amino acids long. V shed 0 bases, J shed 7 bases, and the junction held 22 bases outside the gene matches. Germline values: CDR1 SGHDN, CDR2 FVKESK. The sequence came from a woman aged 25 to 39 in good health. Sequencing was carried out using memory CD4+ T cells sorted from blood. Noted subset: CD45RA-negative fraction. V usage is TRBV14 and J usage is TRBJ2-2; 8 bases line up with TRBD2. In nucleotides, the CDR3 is TGTGCCAGCAGCCAAGATTGGGCAAAAAGAACCGGGACTAGAATCGGCGGGGAGCTGTTTTTT. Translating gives CASSQDWAKRTGTRIGGELFF.